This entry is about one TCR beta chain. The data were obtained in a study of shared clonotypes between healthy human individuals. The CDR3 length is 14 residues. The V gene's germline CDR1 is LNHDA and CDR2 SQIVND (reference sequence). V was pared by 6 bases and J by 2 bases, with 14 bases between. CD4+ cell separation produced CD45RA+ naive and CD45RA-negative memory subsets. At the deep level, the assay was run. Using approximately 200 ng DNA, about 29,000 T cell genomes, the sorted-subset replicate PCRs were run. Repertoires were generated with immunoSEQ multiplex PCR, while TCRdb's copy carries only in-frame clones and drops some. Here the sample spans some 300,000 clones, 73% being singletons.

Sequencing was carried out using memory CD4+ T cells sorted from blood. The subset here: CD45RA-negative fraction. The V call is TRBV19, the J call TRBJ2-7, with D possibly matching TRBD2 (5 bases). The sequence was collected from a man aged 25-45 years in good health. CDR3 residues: CASRETGSTYEQYF. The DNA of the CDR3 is TGTGCCAGTAGGGAGACGGGGTCAACCTACGAGCAGTACTTC.